This note documents a single TCR beta chain sequence. Its antigen target is currently unknown. The record has no base qualities; no much larger clone is one base away. On a MiSeq, deep resolution sequencing aimed for a depth between 1 in 1 million and 1 in 200,000 T cells, with each clonotype covered approximately 10x on average. The immunoSEQ hsTCRB Kit was used to generate the TCR beta libraries. The authors' analysis ran thus. ImmunoSEQ Data Assistant and ImmunoSEQ Analyzer were used for data analysis, and V, D and J genes were assigned according to IMGT definitions. Clonality, with values ranging from 0 to 1, was calculated as one minus the normalized Shannon entropy of productive rearrangement frequencies. Only overrepresented clonotypes making up at least 0.05% of each patient's repertoire were included in the public clonotype analysis. Approximately 14 age-matched healthy donor repertoires from immuneACCESS were used as controls for clonality. TCRdb carries this immuneACCESS record with in-frame sequences only. Its versions omit some clonotypes, under half of them owing to an unresolved V gene in the studies checked, with the rest unexplained. V and J calls and clone size follow that table, whereas D and trimming were derived from the DNA. This sample has some 150,000 clones in its table, and around three quarters of those were observed once. Of the sample, roughly 12% is held by the ten largest clones.

CDR1 and CDR2 were assigned from the germline V gene as SGHDT and YYEEEE. Inclusive of the bounding cysteine and phenylalanine, the CDR3 is 15 residues long. Only CDR3 DNA remains: 45 bases, in frame from the first base. V loses 4 bases at its end and J loses 2 bases; junction bases beyond the gene matches: 6. These data originate in a study of cytotoxic CD8 clonotypes in ibrutinib-treated CLL (dated by TCRdb to the early 2020s). For context, the study as a whole: In this cohort, more than 14 patients were treatment-naive and about a dozen were relapsed/refractory, while around 17 had unmutated IGHV. Response samples were taken after a median of approximately 12 months on treatment, ranging from 6 to 36 months. Partial responses were observed in approximately 24 patients and complete responses in 2; after a median follow-up of around 68 months, remission was maintained in around 14 patients and progression was observed in some twelve. Of the 90 or so people in the trial, roughly 27 had longitudinal samples available. Every remission and progressive disease sample was obtained while ibrutinib was still being received by the patients. Samples averaged 255,043 productive templates and just under 95,000 productive rearrangements. Cryopreserved peripheral blood mononuclear cells were obtained before treatment, at response, and at either sustained remission or disease progression.

The sample's time point label, decoded: approximately twelve months on ibrutinib. Approximately 2 micrograms of genomic DNA were extracted from cryopreserved PBMCs for TCR beta library preparation. Longitudinal blood samples from CLL patients receiving ibrutinib monotherapy were subjected to high-throughput TCR beta sequencing. The patients took part in an open-label, single-center phase 2 trial of ibrutinib monotherapy. The research as a whole found: At baseline, clonality was higher than in age-matched healthy donors and showed a strong correlation with circulating CD8+ T-cell counts. Public clonotypes were rare and either contracted or stayed stable during treatment, and the rise in clonality at ibrutinib response reflected the expansion of private clonotypes. An increase in clonality was observed at ibrutinib response, with clonality remaining stable during sustained remission and falling back toward baseline at progression. Sampling times were not matched between sustained-remission and progressing patients, and lymph node repertoires were not studied.

Source: PBMCs, taken after 12 months of ibrutinib treatment. The V and J genes are TRBV5-6 and TRBJ2-7; 10 bases in the junction line up with TRBD2. The TCR comes from a human donor with chronic lymphocytic leukemia. The sequenced DNA is TGTGCCAGCAGCCGAATAGCGGGAGGCACCTACGAGCAGTACTTC. This translates into CASSRIAGGTYEQYF. Here the CDR3 is joined to the reference TRBV5-6 and TRBJ2-7 genes, and the full variable domain is: DAGVTQSPTHLIKTRGQQVTLRCSPKSGHDTVSWYQQALGQGPQFIFQYYEEEERQRGNFPDRFSGHQFPNYSSELNVNALLLGDSALYLCASSRIAGGTYEQYFGPGTRLTVT.